This T cell receptor beta chain was documented in a study of T cells in narcolepsy. Study-level information: Patients with NT1 or NT2 and healthy control donors were enrolled. Study conclusions and caveats: Autoreactive clone sequences were missing from some blood memory CD4+ repertoires. HCRT-specific and TRIB2-specific autoreactive clonotypes appeared among same-patient CSF and blood CD4+ clonotypes. Blood of same and different patients, but not healthy controls, reportedly held recurring autoreactive clonotypes.

CDR3 length: 13 residues. Germline lookup yields CDR1 MNHNS and CDR2 SASEGT. Points on this clone: The antigen is undetermined. A read error may account for a junction end that differs from germline.

Clones were sequenced by immunoSEQ multiplex PCR, and TCRdb holds only the in-frame ones, with some missing. This sample carries about 31,000 clones, over 75% of them seen once, and the ten largest clones take less than 1.5%. The specimen was CD45RA- memory CD4+ T cells from PBMCs. The source of this sequence is a human donor with narcolepsy. The rearrangement links TRBV6-1 to TRBJ2-1; TRBD1 aligns across 8 bases. The CDR3 nucleotides read TGTGCTAGCATGGACAGGGACCGGGGTGAGCAGTTCTTC. Translated, it gives CASMDRDRGEQFF.